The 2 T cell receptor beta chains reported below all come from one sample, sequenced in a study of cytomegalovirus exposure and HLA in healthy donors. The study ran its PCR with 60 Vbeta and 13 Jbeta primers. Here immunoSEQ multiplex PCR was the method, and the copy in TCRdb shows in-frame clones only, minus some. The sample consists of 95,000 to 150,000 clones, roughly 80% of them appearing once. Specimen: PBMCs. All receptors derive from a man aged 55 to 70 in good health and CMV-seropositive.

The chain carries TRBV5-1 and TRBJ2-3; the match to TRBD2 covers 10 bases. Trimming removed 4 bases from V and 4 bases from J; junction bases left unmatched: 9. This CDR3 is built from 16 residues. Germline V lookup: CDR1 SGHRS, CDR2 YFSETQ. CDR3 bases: TGCGCCAGCAGCCCCCGTCTAGCGGGAGTCCCAGATACGCAGTATTTT. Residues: CASSPRLAGVPDTQYF.

The CDR3 is CAWSTETGVEEKLFF. The CDR3 DNA sequence: TGTGCCTGGAGTACCGAGACAGGGGTCGAGGAAAAACTGTTTTTT. The J gene is TRBJ1-4, the V gene TRBV30; 8 bases line up with TRBD1. The CDR3 loop spans 15 amino acids. After removal of 2 bases from V and 8 bases from J, the junction contained 10 bases not matched to a gene. In germline, CDR1 is GTSNPN, CDR2 SVGIG (reference sequence). Using reference TRBV30 and TRBJ1-4 for the parts outside the CDR3, the full variable domain is SQTIHQWPATLVQPVGSPLSLECTVEGTSNPNLYWYRQAAGRGLQLLFYSVGIGQISSEVPQNLSASRPQDRQFILSSKKLLLSDSGFYLCAWSTETGVEEKLFFGSGTQLSVL.